These 3 T cell receptor beta chains share one sample of origin, sequenced in a study of vaccination effects on CD4 cells after COVID-19 (dated by TCRdb to between 2021 and 2023). In the ViraFEST assay, PBMC were stimulated with viral peptide pools, and TCR sequencing was then used to find antigen-specific CD4+ T cell clonotypes based on their expansion. After roughly 11 days of culture, CD4+ T cells were isolated with the EasySep CD4+ T cell isolation kit. Each participant got two doses of an mRNA SARS-CoV-2 vaccine, either BNT162b2 or mRNA-1273. Which antigens these TCRs recognize remains unknown. Library preparation used the immunoSEQ multiplex PCR assay. The table was pulled from immuneACCESS by TCRdb, which kept in-frame rearrangements only. Such tables lose some clones; where checked, under half of the loss comes from unresolved V genes, and the rest has no known cause. Here the sample has over 25,000 clones; 83% occur a single time. The top ten constitute 1.4% of the sample.

The sample consisted of CD4+ T cells from PBMCs cultured with HCoV-NL63 spike peptides, taken after COVID-19 vaccination. The sample's cell subset or site, from its label and the paper: HCoV-NL63 spike overlapping peptide pool stimulation. These TCRs come from a human donor who received a COVID-19 vaccine. Some clones in this sample may be carry-over from other donors' samples.

This chain uses TRBV6-2 or TRBV6-3 with TRBJ2-1, with D possibly matching TRBD1 (5 bases). The CDR3 contains 13 residues. V lost 0 bases to trimming and J lost 9 bases, with 9 bases between them. CDR1 and CDR2 (germline): MNHEY, SVGEGT. In nucleotides, the CDR3 is TGTGCCAGCAGTTACTCGTGGCAGGGTGAGCAGTTCTTC. This translates into CASSYSWQGEQFF.

This chain uses TRBV18 with TRBJ1-1, with D perhaps matching TRBD1 (5 bases). CDR1 KGHSH and CDR2 LQKENI come from the germline V gene. The CDR3 has 16 residues. V gave up 4 bases and J gave up 0 bases, with 15 bases separating them. The CDR3 sequence is CASSRQGNGMNTEAFF. The CDR3 DNA reads TGTGCCAGCTCACGCCAGGGAAATGGGATGAACACTGAAGCTTTCTTT.

This chain joins TRBV6-5 and TRBJ2-7, with 9 bases that match TRBD1. In germline, CDR1 is MNHEY, CDR2 SVGAGI. Losses at the gene ends were 6 bases for V and 5 bases for J; bases not matched to a gene: 8. The CDR3 covers 14 residues. The CDR3 here is CASRKGQGGDEQYV. The DNA for the CDR3 is TGTGCCAGCAGAAAGGGACAGGGTGGCGACGAGCAGTACGTC.